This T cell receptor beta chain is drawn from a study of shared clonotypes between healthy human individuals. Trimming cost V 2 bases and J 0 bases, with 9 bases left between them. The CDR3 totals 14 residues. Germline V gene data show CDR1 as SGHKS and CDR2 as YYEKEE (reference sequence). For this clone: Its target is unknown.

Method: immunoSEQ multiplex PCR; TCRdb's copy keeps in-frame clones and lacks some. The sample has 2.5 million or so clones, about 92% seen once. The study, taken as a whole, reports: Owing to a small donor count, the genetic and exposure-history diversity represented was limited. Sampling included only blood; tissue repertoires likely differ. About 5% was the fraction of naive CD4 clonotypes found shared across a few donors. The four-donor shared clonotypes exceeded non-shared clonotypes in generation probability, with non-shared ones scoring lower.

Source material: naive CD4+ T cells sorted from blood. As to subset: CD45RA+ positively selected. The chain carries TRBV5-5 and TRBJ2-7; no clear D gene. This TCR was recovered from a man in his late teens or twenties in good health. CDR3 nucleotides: TGTGCCAGCAGCTTCGTAGACAACTCCTACGAGCAGTACTTC. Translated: CASSFVDNSYEQYF.